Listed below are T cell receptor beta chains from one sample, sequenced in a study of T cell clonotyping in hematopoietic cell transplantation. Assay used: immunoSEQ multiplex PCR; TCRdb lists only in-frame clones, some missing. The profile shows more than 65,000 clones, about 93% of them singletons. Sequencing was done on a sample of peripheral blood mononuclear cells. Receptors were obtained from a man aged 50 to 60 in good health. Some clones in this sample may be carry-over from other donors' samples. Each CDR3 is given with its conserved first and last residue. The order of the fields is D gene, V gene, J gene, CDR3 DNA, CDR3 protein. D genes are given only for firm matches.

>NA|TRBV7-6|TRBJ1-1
TGTGCCAGCACCGGGGGTTCCACTGAAGCTTTCTTT
CASTGGSTEAFF
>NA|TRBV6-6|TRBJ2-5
TGTGCCAGCAGAGATCAGGGGAGTGGTACTCAGTACTTC
CASRDQGSGTQYF
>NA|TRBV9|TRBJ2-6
TGTGCCAGCAGCGTAACCCCAGGGGGGGCCGGATCTGGGGCCAACGTCCTGACTTTC
CASSVTPGGAGSGANVLTF
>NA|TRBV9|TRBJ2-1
TGTGCCAGCAGCCCGAGCTCGTTTGGTTACAATGAGCAGTTCTTC
CASSPSSFGYNEQFF
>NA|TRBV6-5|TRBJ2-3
TGTGCCAGCAGTTACTACCCATCCGGGAGCACAGATACGCAGTATTTT
CASSYYPSGSTDTQYF
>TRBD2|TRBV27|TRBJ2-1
TGTGCCAGCAGTCCCGGGACTAGCGGGGCAAAGCAGTTCTTC
CASSPGTSGAKQFF
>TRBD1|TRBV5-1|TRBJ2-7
TGCGCCAGCAGCTTACCGACAGGGGATAACGAGCAGTACTTC
CASSLPTGDNEQYF
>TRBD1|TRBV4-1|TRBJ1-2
TGCGCCAGCAGGCACCCGGTACAGGGGAACTATGGCTACACCTTC
CASRHPVQGNYGYTF
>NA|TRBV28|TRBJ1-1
TGTGCCAGCAGTTTCCTCGGGGGGGGGACTGAAGCTTTCTTT
CASSFLGGGTEAFF
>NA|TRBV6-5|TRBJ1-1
TGTGCCAGCAGTTACGGAGAACGGACTAACACTGAAGCTTTCTTT
CASSYGERTNTEAFF
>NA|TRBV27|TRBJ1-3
TGTGCCAGCAGGGCCGGGACCGTTTCTGGAAACACCATATATTTT
CASRAGTVSGNTIYF
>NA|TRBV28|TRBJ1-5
TGTGCCAGCAGTTCGGGCCACAGCAATCAGCCCCAGCATTTT
CASSSGHSNQPQHF
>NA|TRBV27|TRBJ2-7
TGTGCCAGCAGTAAAGGGGACGAGCAGTACTTC
CASSKGDEQYF
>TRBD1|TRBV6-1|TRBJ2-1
TGTGCCAGTCCCCGGGACAGGGGCTACAATGAGCAGTTCTTC
CASPRDRGYNEQFF
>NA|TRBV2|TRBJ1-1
TGTGCCAGCAGTGATTTACAAGAGGGCCGGTACACTGAAGCTTTCTTT
CASSDLQEGRYTEAFF
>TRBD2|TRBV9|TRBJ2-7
TGTGCCAGCAGTCAAGCGGTGGGTAGCGGGGGGGTCCACGAGCAGTACTTC
CASSQAVGSGGVHEQYF
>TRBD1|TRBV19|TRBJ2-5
TGTGCCAGTAGTTATCTTTCCGGGACAGGGGAAGAGACCCAGTACTTC
CASSYLSGTGEETQYF
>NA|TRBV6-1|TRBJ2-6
TGTGCCAGCAGTGACGCAGGGACTGGGGCCAACGTCCTGACTTTC
CASSDAGTGANVLTF
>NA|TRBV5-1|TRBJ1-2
TGCGCCAGCAGCTTGGCGAAGGGAGCTAACTATGGCTACACCTTC
CASSLAKGANYGYTF
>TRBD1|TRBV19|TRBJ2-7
TGTGCCAGTAGTGCGGGACAGGGGTTCGAGCAGTACTTC
CASSAGQGFEQYF
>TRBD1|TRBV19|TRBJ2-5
TGTGCCAGTAGTGTCCACAGAGGACAGGGAGATACCCAGTACTTC
CASSVHRGQGDTQYF
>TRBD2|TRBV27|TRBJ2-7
TGTGCCAGCAGTTTATCTAGCGGGGGCTACGAGCAGTACTTC
CASSLSSGGYEQYF
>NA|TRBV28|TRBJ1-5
TGTGCCGCGCTGGGGGATAGCAATCAGCCCCAGCATTTT
CAALGDSNQPQHF
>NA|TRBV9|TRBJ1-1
TGTGCCAGCAGCCCGAGTGCTCTGGACACTGAAGCTTTCTTT
CASSPSALDTEAFF